This T cell receptor beta chain was documented in a study of cytomegalovirus exposure and HLA in healthy donors. Findings and caveats of the study: Common viral pathogens (according to a later analysis) appeared linked to several of the most significant clusters.

As regards this clone: Its antigen is currently unknown.

The germline CDR1 and CDR2 sequences are SGHNT and YENEEA. The CDR3 is 15 amino acids. Trimming stripped 0 bases from V and 2 bases from J, with 8 bases between. PCR amplification relied on 60 Vbeta primers (plus 13 Jbeta primers). Only in-frame clones appear in the TCRdb table, and some are missing; sequencing was by immunoSEQ multiplex PCR. The data contain 120,000 to 150,000 clones, 88% of them singletons. The genes are TRBV11-3 and TRBJ1-3, with D perhaps TRBD1 (5 bases). This sequence was found in a woman in her forties in good health and CMV-seronegative. Sequencing used PBMCs. In DNA form, the CDR3 reads TGTGCCAGCAGCTTAGAAGGGGCGCCTGGAAACACCATATATTTT. Translated: CASSLEGAPGNTIYF.